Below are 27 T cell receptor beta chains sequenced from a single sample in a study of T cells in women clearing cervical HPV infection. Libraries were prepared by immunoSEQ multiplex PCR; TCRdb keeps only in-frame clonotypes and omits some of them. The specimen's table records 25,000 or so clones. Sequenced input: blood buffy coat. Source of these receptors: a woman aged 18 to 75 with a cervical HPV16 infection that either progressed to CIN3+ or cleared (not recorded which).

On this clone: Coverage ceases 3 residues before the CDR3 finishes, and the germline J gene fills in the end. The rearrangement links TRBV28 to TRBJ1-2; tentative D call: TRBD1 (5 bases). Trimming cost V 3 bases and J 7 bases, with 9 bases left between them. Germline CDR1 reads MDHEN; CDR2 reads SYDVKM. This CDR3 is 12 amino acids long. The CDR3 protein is CASSLGRGGYTF. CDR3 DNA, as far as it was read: TGTGCCAGCAGTTTGGGGAGGGGTGGC.

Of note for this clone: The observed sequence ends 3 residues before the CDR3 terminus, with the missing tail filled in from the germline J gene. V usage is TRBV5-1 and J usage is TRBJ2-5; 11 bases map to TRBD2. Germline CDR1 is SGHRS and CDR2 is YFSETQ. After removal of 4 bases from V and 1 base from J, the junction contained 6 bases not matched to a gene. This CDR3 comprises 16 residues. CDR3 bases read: TGCGCCAGCAGCATCGGGACTAGCGGCCTCCAAGAGACC. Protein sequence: CASSIGTSGLQET. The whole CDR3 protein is CASSIGTSGLQETQYF.

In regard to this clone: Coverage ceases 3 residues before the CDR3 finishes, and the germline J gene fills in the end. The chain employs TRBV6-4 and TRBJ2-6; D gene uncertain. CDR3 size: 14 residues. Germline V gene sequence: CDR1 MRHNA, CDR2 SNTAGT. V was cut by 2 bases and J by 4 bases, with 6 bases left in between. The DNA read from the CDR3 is TGTGCCAGCAGTGACAGGGCAGGGGCCAACGTC. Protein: CASSDRAGANV. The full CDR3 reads CASSDRAGANVLTF.

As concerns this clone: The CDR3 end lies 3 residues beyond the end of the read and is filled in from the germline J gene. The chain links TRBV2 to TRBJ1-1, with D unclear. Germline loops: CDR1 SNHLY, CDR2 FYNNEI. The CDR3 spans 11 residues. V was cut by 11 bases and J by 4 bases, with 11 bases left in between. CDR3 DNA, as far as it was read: TGTGCCTCCAGAGTGGCCACTGAA. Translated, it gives CASRVATE. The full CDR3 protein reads CASRVATEAFF.

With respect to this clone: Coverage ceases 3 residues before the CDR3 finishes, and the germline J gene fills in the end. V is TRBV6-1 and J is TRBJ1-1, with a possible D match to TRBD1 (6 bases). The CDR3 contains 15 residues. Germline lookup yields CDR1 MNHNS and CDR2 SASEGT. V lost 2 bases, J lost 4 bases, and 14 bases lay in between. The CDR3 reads CASSELTGSGTEAFF. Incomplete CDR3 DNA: TGTGCCAGCAGTGAACTAACAGGGTCCGGCACTGAA.

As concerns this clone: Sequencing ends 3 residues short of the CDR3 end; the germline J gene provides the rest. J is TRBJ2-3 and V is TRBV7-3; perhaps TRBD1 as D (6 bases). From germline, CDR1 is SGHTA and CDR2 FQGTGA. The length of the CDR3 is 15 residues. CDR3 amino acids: CASSLTDEGVGTQYF. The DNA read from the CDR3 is TGTGCCAGCAGCTTAACGGACGAGGGGGTGGGGACG.

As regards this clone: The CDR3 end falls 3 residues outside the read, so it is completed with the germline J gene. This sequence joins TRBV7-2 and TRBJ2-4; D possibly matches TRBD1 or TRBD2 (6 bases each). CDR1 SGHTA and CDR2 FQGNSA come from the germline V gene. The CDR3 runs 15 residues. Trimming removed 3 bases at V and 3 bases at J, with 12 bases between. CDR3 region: CASSLGGTYKNIQYF. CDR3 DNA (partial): TGTGCCAGCAGCTTGGGCGGGACATACAAAAACATT.

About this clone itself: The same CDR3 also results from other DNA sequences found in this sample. CDR3 DNA, as far as it was read: TGTGCCAGCAGCGGCCCAGGGAAGGAGACC. Protein: CASSGPGKET. The CDR3 in full is CASSGPGKETQYF. This sequence joins TRBV11-3 and TRBJ2-5, with D perhaps TRBD1 (5 bases). The read gets to within 3 residues of the CDR3 end, and the germline J gene fills in the rest. The CDR3 is 13 amino acids. Trimming took 5 bases from V and 5 from J, leaving 12 bases between them. CDR1 is SGHNT and CDR2 is YENEEA in the germline V gene.

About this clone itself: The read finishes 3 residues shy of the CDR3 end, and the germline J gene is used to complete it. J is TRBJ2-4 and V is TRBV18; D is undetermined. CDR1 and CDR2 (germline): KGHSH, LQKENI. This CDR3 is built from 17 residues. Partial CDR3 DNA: TGTGCCAGCTCACCACCGAACGGAGAATTGTCTAACTATGGT. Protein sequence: CASSPPNGELSNYG. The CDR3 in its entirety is CASSPPNGELSNYGQYF. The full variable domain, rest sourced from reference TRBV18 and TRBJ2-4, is NAGVMQNPRHLVRRRGQEARLRCSPMKGHSHVYWYRQLPEEGLKFMVYLQKENIIDESGMPKERFSAEFPKEGPSILRIQQVVRGDSAAYFCASSPPNGELSNYGQYFGAGTRLSVL.

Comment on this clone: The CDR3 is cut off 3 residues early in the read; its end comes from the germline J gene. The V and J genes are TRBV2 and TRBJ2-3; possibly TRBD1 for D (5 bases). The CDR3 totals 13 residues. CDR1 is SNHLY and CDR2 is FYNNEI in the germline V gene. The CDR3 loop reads CASSSDSRETQYF. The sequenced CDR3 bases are TGTGCCAGCAGCTCCGACAGTCGAGAGACG.

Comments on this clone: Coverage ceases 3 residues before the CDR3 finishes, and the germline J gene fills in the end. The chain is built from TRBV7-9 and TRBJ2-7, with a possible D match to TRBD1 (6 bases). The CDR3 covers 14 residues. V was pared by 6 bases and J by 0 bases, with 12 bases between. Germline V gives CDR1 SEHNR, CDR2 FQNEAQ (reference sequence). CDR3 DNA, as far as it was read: TGTGCCAGCAGACCCGACAGGAACTCCTACGAG. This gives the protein CASRPDRNSYE. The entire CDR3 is CASRPDRNSYEQYF.

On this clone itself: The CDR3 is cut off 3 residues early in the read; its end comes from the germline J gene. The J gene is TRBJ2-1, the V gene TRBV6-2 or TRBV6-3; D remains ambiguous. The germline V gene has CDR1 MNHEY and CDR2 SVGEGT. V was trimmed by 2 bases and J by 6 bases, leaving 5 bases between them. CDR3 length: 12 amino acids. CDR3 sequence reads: CASSYVSNEQFF. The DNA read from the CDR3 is TGTGCCAGCAGTTACGTTAGCAATGAG.

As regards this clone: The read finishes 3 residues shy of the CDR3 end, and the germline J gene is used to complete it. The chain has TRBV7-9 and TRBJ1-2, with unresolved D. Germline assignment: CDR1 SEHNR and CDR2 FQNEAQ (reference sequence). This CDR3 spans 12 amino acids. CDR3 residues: CASSLVGYDYTF. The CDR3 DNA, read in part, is TGTGCCAGCAGCTTAGTCGGTTACGAC.

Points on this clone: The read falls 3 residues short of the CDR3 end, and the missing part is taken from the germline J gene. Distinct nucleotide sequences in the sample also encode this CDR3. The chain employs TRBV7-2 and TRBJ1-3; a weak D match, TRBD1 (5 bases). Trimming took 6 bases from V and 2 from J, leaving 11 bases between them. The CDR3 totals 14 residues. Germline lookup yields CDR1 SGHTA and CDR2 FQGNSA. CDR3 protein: CASRQGQTGNTIYF. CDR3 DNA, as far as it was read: TGTGCCAGCAGACAAGGACAAACTGGAAACACC.

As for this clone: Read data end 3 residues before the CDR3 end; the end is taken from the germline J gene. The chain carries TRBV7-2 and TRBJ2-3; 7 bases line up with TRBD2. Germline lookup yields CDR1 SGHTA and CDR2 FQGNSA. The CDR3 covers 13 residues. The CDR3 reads CASSPGTIQTQYF. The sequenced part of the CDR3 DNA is TGTGCCAGCAGCCCCGGGACTATTCAGACG.

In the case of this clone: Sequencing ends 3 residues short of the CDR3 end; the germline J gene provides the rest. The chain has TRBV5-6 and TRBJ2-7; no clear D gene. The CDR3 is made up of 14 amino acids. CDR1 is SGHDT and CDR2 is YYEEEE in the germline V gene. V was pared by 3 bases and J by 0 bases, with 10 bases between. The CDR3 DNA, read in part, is TGTGCCAGCAGCTCAAGCCTGAGCTCCTACGAG. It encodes CASSSSLSSYE. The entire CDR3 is CASSSSLSSYEQYF.

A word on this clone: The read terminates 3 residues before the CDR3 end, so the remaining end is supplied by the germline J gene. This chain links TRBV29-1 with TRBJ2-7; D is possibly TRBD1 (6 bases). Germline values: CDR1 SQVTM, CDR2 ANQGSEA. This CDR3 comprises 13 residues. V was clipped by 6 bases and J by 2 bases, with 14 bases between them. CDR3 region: CSVRPGQTYEQYF. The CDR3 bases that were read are TGCAGCGTGCGACCGGGACAAACCTACGAG.

The CDR3 loop reads CASSPPGLADTQYF. Partial CDR3 DNA: TGTGCCAGCAGCCCCCCAGGACTTGCAGATACG. The chain couples TRBV7-8 to TRBJ2-3; a weak D match, TRBD2 (5 bases). The read terminates 3 residues ahead of where the CDR3 ends, so the germline J gene completes it. The ends were cut back, 5 bases at V and 4 bases at J, with 13 bases in the middle. In germline, CDR1 is SGHVS, CDR2 FQNEAQ. The CDR3 length is 14 residues.

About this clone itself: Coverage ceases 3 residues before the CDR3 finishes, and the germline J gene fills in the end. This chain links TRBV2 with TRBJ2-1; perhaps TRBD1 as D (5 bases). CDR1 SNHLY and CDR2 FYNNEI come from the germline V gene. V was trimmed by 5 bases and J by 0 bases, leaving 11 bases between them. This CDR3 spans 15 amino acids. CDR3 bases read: TGTGCCAGCAGTATTCAGGGAAGCTCCTACAATGAG. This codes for CASSIQGSSYNE. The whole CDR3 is CASSIQGSSYNEQFF. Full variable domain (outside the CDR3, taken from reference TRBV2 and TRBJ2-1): EPEVTQTPSHQVTQMGQEVILRCVPISNHLYFYWYRQILGQKVEFLVSFYNNEISEKSEIFDDQFSVERPDGSNFTLKIRSTKLEDSAMYFCASSIQGSSYNEQFFGPGTRLTVL.

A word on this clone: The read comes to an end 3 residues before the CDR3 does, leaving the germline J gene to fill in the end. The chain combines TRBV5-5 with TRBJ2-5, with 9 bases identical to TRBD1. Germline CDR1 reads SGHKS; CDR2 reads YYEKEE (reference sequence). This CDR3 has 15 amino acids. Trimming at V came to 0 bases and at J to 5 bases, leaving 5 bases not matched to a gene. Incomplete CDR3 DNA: TGTGCCAGCAGCTTGGCGGGACAGGGAGGGGAGACC. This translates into CASSLAGQGGET. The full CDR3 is CASSLAGQGGETQYF.

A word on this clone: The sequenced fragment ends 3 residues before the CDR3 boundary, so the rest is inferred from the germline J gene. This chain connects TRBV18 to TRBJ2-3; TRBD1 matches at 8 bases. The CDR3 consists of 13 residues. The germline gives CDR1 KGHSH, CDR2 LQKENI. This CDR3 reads CASSRGQGETQYF. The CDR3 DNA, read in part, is TGTGCCAGCTCCCGAGGACAGGGAGAGACG.

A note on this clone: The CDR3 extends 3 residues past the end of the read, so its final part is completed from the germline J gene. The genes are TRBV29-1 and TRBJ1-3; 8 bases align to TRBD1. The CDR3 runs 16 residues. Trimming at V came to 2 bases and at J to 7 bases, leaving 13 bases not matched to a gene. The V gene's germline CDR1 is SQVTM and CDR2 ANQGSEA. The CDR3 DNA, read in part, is TGCAGCGTTGAAACGAGAGGGCAGGGGGCTAGTAACACC. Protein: CSVETRGQGASNT. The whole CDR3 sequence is CSVETRGQGASNTIYF.

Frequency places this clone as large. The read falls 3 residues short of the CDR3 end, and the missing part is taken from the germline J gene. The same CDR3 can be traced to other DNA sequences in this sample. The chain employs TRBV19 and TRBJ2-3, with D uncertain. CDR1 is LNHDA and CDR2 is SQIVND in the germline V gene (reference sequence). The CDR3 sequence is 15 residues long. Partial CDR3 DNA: TGTGCCAGTAGTATAGGGAAGGGTTTTACGGAGACG. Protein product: CASSIGKGFTET. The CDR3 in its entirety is CASSIGKGFTETQYF.

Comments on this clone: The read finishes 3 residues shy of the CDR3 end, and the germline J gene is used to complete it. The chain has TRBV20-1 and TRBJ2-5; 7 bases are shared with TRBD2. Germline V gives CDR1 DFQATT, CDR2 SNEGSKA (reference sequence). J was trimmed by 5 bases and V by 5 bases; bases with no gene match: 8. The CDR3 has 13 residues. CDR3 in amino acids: CSARPGGEETQYF. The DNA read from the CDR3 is TGCAGTGCTCGCCCTGGGGGGGAGGAGACC.

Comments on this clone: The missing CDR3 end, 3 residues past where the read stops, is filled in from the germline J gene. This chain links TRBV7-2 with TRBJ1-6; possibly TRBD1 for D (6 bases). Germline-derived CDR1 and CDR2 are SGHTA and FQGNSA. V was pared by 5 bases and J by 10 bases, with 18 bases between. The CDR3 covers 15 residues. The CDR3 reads CASSGTGLSDSPLHF. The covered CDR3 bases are TGTGCCAGCAGCGGAACAGGGCTTTCGGACTCACCC.

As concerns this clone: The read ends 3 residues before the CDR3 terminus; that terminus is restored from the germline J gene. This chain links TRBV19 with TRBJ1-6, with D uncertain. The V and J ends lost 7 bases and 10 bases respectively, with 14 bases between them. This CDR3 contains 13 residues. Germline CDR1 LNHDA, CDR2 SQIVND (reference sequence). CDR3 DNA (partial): TGTGCCAGTAAACAGATCCCGGAATCACCC. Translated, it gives CASKQIPESP. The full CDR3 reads CASKQIPESPLHF.

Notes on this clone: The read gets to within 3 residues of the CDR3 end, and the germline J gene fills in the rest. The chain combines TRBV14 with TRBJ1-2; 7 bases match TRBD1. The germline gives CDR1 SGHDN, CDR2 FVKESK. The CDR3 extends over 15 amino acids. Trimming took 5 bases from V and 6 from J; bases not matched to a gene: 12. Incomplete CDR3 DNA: TGTGCCAGCAGCACCTTACTTGGCAGGGGGAATGGC. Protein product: CASSTLLGRGNG. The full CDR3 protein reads CASSTLLGRGNGYTF.